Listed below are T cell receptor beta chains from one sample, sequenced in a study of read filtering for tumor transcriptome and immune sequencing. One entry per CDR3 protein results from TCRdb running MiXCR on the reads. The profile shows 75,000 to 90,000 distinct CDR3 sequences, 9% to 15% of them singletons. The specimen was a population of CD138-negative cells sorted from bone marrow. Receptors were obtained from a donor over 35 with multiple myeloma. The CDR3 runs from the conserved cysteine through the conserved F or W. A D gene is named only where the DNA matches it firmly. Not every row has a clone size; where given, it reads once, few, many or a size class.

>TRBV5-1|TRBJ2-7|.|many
TGCGCCAGCAGTGCGGGACCGGGCTACGAGCAGTACTTC
CASSAGPGYEQYF
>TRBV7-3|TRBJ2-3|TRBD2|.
TGTGCCAGCAGCGTCGGACTAGCGGCAAGCACAGATACGCAGTATTTT
CASSVGLAASTDTQYF
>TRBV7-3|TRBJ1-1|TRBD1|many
TGTGCCAGCAGCGCGACAGGGGGCACTGAAGCTTTCTTT
CASSATGGTEAFF
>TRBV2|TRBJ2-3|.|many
TGTGCCAGCAGCGCAGGTCTCCTCTCCACAGATACGCAGTATTTT
CASSAGLLSTDTQYF
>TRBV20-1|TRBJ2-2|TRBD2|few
TGCAGTGCTAGAGTTCGACTAGCGGGAGCCATAGACACCGGGGAGCTGTTTTTT
CSARVRLAGAIDTGELFF
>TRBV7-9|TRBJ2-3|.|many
TGTGCCAGCAGCTTAACGGGGGACACAGGAACAGATACGCAGTATTTT
CASSLTGDTGTDTQYF
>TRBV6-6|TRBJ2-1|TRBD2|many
TGTGCCAGCAGTCTGGGAGGGAGGGACAATGAGCAGTTCTTC
CASSLGGRDNEQFF
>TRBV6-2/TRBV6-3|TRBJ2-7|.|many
TGTGCCAGCGCCAACGGGCAGGGTCGATACGAGCAGTACTTC
CASANGQGRYEQYF
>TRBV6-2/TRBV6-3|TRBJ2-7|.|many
TGTGCCAGCAGTATGGGTTACGAGCAGTACTTC
CASSMGYEQYF
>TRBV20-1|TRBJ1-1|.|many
TGCAGTGCTCAGAGCGGCCAGGGACCAGCTTTCTTT
CSAQSGQGPAFF
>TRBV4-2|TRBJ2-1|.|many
TGTGCCAGCAGCCAAGACGGTGGGAGATCCTACAATGAGCAGTTCTTC
CASSQDGGRSYNEQFF
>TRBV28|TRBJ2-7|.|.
TGTGCCAGCACGTCCAGCTACGAGCAGTACTTC
CASTSSYEQYF
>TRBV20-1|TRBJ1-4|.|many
TGCAGTGTACCGGGTCCGCGGCGTGAAAAACTGTTTTTT
CSVPGPRREKLFF
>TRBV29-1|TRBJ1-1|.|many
TGCAGCGCTTTGACACAAAACACTGAAGCTTTCTTT
CSALTQNTEAFF
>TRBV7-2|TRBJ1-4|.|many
TGTGCCAGCAGCACACAAGGTCGCGCTAATGAAAAACTGTTTTTT
CASSTQGRANEKLFF
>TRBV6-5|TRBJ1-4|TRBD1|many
TGTGCCAGCAGACCAACCTGGACAGGGGTCGGAAAACTGTTTTTT
CASRPTWTGVGKLFF